Below are 15 T cell receptor beta chains sequenced from a single sample in a study of vaccination effects on CD4 cells after COVID-19. Following 10 days of culture, CD4+ T cells were isolated. Vaccine administered to participants consisted of two doses of either BNT162b2 or mRNA-1273. For these receptors, no antigen is known. Measured with immunoSEQ multiplex PCR; TCRdb has only the in-frame clones, and not every one. The sample comprises just under 75,000 clones, about 73% of which are singletons, and roughly 2.3% rests with the top ten. Sequencing was performed on CD4+ T cells from PBMCs cultured without peptide, taken after COVID-19 vaccination. The receptors shown here come from a human donor who received a COVID-19 vaccine.

The J gene is TRBJ1-5, the V gene TRBV23-1; possible D gene TRBD1, 5 bases. TRBV23-1 is assigned to the ORF class and has an uncertain function. The ends were cut back, 0 bases at V and 1 base at J, with 10 bases in the middle. CDR3 length: 16 residues. In DNA form, the CDR3 reads TGCGCCAGCAGTCAATCGGGGCTCAGAAGCAATCAGCCCCAGCATTTT. Amino acid sequence: CASSQSGLRSNQPQHF.

The J gene is TRBJ2-5, the V gene TRBV6-5; weak D call: TRBD1 (6 bases). Trimming shortened V by 2 bases and J by 2 bases, and 9 bases separated the two germline ends. Germline V lookup: CDR1 MNHEY, CDR2 SVGAGI. The CDR3 loop spans 14 amino acids. CDR3 bases: TGTGCCAGCAGTTACGCGGACAGACAAGAGACCCAGTACTTC. Its protein product is CASSYADRQETQYF.

This chain joins TRBV19 and TRBJ2-3; TRBD2 matches 10 bases. CDR3 size: 15 residues. CDR1 is LNHDA and CDR2 is SQIVND in the germline V gene (reference sequence). After removal of 7 bases from V and 4 bases from J, the junction contained 8 bases not matched to a gene. Here the CDR3 reads CASTPLAGGPDTQYF. CDR3 bases: TGTGCCAGTACCCCATTAGCGGGGGGCCCAGATACGCAGTATTTT. The full variable domain, rest sourced from reference TRBV19 and TRBJ2-3, is DGGITQSPKYLFRKEGQNVTLSCEQNLNHDAMYWYRQDPGQGLRLIYYSQIVNDFQKGDIAEGYSVSREKKESFPLTVTSAQKNPTAFYLCASTPLAGGPDTQYFGPGTRLTVL.

V gene TRBV19 combines with J gene TRBJ1-1; 7 nucleotides line up with TRBD1. With 4 bases clipped from V and 4 bases from J, the junction kept 6 bases outside the gene matches. Germline CDR1 and CDR2: LNHDA and SQIVND (reference sequence). This CDR3 is built from 14 residues. This chain's CDR3 is CASSRTGDGTEAFF. CDR3 nucleotide sequence: TGTGCCAGTAGTAGAACAGGGGACGGCACTGAAGCTTTCTTT.

The rearrangement joins TRBV7-9 to TRBJ2-7; 11 bases align to TRBD2. This CDR3 has 15 residues. Trimming took 5 bases from V and 6 from J; bases not matched to a gene: 9. Germline values: CDR1 SEHNR, CDR2 FQNEAQ (reference sequence). The CDR3 spells CASSRSGGGSSEQYV. For the CDR3, the DNA is TGTGCCAGCAGCCGTAGCGGGGGGGGCTCGTCCGAGCAGTACGTC.

J is TRBJ2-1 and V is TRBV6-5, with D maybe TRBD1 (5 bases). The CDR3 extends over 12 amino acids. V was clipped by 6 bases and J by 10 bases, with 13 bases between them. Germline values: CDR1 MNHEY, CDR2 SVGAGI. The CDR3 coding sequence is TGTGCCAGCAGCCCCCCCCAGGGCGAGCAGTTCTTC. Residues: CASSPPQGEQFF.

The chain joins TRBV5-4 to TRBJ2-3; 9 nucleotides align to TRBD2. This CDR3 region has 16 residues. Germline trimming cut 5 bases from V and 12 bases from J; bases unmatched to any gene: 19. Germline-derived CDR1 and CDR2 are SGHNT and YYREEE (reference sequence). In DNA form, the CDR3 reads TGTGCCAGCAGTTTTAATAGCGGGGGCCCCTCTCTTGCACAGTATTTT. The encoded protein is CASSFNSGGPSLAQYF.

The chain joins TRBV5-1 to TRBJ2-1; 11 bases align to TRBD2. V dropped 6 bases and J dropped 4; count of bases not matched to a gene: 9. Per the germline V gene, CDR1 is SGHRS and CDR2 is YFSETQ. The CDR3 has 16 amino acids. Here the CDR3 reads CASTVVAGGSYNEQFF. The CDR3 DNA reads as TGCGCCAGCACCGTAGTAGCGGGGGGGTCGTACAATGAGCAGTTCTTC.

The chain uses TRBV19 and TRBJ1-1; D uncertain. Trimming shortened V by 3 bases and J by 1 base, and 12 bases separated the two germline ends. The CDR3 totals 15 residues. Germline values: CDR1 LNHDA, CDR2 SQIVND (reference sequence). For the CDR3, the DNA is TGTGCCAGTAGTATCCCCCCAGGCACGAACACTGAAGCTTTCTTT. It specifies CASSIPPGTNTEAFF.

This sequence joins TRBV9 and TRBJ2-1; TRBD2 matches at 7 bases. V gave up 3 bases and J gave up 8 bases; unmatched junction bases: 11. Per germline, CDR1 SGDLS and CDR2 YYNGEE. CDR3 size: 15 residues. The CDR3 bases are TGTGCCAGCAGCGCTACCCTTACTGGGGGGGATGAGCAGTTCTTC. This sequence encodes CASSATLTGGDEQFF.

This chain connects TRBV19 to TRBJ1-6; no clear D gene. CDR3 size: 17 residues. Trimming shortened V by 11 bases and J by 13 bases, and 33 bases separated the two germline ends. The germline gives CDR1 LNHDA, CDR2 SQIVND (reference sequence). The CDR3 sequence: CAGRPGSRIGREGPLHF. DNA for the CDR3: TGTGCCGGACGACCAGGTTCCAGGATCGGTAGGGAGGGTCCCCTCCACTTT.

The rearrangement links TRBV11-2 to TRBJ2-1; perhaps TRBD1 as D (6 bases). In germline, CDR1 is SGHAT, CDR2 FQNNGV. The V gene lost 5 bases and the J gene lost 0 bases, with 17 bases spanning the gap. The CDR3 has 17 residues. CDR3 coding DNA: TGTGCCAGCAGCCACTGGTATGTACAGGGCTCCTACAATGAGCAGTTCTTC. Translating it yields CASSHWYVQGSYNEQFF.

This chain joins TRBV2 and TRBJ1-6; 8 positions match TRBD1. The CDR3 has 15 residues. The ends lost 6 bases at V and 2 bases at J; junction bases unmatched: 3. Germline CDR1 SNHLY, CDR2 FYNNEI. CDR3 coding DNA: TGTGCCAGCAGACGGACAGGGACCTATAATTCACCCCTCCACTTT. Residues: CASRRTGTYNSPLHF.

J is TRBJ2-3 and V is TRBV6-6, with 7 bases fitting TRBD2. Losses at the gene ends were 7 bases for V and 1 base for J; bases not matched to a gene: 2. This CDR3 region has 13 residues. The germline V gene has CDR1 MNHNY and CDR2 SVGAGI (reference sequence). DNA of the CDR3: TGTGCCAGCAAACGGGGGGGCACAGATACGCAGTATTTT. Its translation: CASKRGGTDTQYF.

The chain recombines TRBV30 with TRBJ1-1, with 7 nucleotides matching TRBD1. Germline CDR1 and CDR2: GTSNPN and SVGIG (reference sequence). CDR3 length equals 13 residues. V trimming: 4 bases; J trimming: 4 bases; junction bases outside the gene matches: 6. CDR3 residues: CAWNGQGGTEAFF. CDR3 bases: TGTGCCTGGAACGGCCAGGGGGGCACTGAAGCTTTCTTT.